This is a list of T cell receptor beta chains from one sample in a study of T-cell reconstitution after alpha-beta-depleted transplantation in children. TCRdb processed the PCR reads anew with MiXCR; each CDR3 protein has one entry. The data show 400,000 to 550,000 distinct CDR3 sequences, with 10% seen just once and approximately 2% held by the top ten. This specimen consisted of PBMCs, obtained before TCRalphabeta/CD19-depleted stem cell transplant. The origin of the receptors is a child under 10 years old with inherited bone marrow failure, due to receive a stem cell transplant. Each CDR3 is given with its conserved first and last residue. The D gene is left open where the match is weak. Part of the rows lack a size; the others show once, few, many or a class for expanded clones.

clone size	J gene	V gene	D gene	CDR3 DNA	CDR3 protein
-	TRBJ1-3	TRBV7-6	TRBD1	TGTGCCAGCCGCCAAGGTCGGACAGGAGGGTCCGGAAACACCATATATTTT	CASRQGRTGGSGNTIYF
many	TRBJ2-7	TRBV5-1	TRBD1	TGCGCCAGCAGCTTCCCCCTGGACAGGGAGTTCTACGAGCAGTACTTC	CASSFPLDREFYEQYF
many	TRBJ2-1	TRBV5-1	TRBD1	TGCGCCAGCAGCTCTCCTGACAGGGACTCCTACAATGAGCAGTTCTTC	CASSSPDRDSYNEQFF
many	TRBJ1-2	TRBV7-9	-	TGTGCCAGCAGCTTAGAAGGGACCTCTAACTATGGCTACACCTTC	CASSLEGTSNYGYTF
many	TRBJ2-1	TRBV7-2	-	TGTGCCAGCAGCTTACTCAGACACTACAATGAGCAGTTCTTC	CASSLLRHYNEQFF
many	TRBJ2-3	TRBV7-2	TRBD2	TGTGCCAGCAGCTTAACCCGGACTAGCGGGAGGACAGATACGCAGTATTTT	CASSLTRTSGRTDTQYF
many	TRBJ2-1	TRBV20-1	TRBD1	TGCAGTGGGGTTCGGGACAGTCACAATGAGCAGTTCTTC	CSGVRDSHNEQFF
many	TRBJ2-4	TRBV7-2	-	TGTGCCAGCAGCGGCTTCCCAAACATTCAGTACTTC	CASSGFPNIQYF
many	TRBJ2-2	TRBV20-1	TRBD1	TGCAGTGCTAGAGTTTCGGACAGGGTCATGAACACCGGGGAGCTGTTTTTT	CSARVSDRVMNTGELFF
few	TRBJ2-1	TRBV10-3	TRBD2	TGTGCCATCAGTGGCCTAGCGGGGTTCAATGAGCAGTTCTTC	CAISGLAGFNEQFF
many	TRBJ2-7	TRBV28	-	TGTGCCAGCAGTTTCGGTGGGTTCGTCGGCTACGAGCAGTACTTC	CASSFGGFVGYEQYF
many	TRBJ2-2	TRBV28	TRBD2	TGTGCCAGCAGTTCCCTAGCGGGAAACACCGGGGAGCTGTTTTTT	CASSSLAGNTGELFF
-	TRBJ2-5	TRBV2	-	TGTGCCAGCAGTGATGGTAGGGGAAAGAAGGCGGAGACCCAGTACTTC	CASSDGRGKKAETQYF
many	TRBJ2-1	TRBV5-8	-	TGTGCCAGCAGCTGGGGAGTCTACCGTTCCTACAATGAGCAGTTCTTC	CASSWGVYRSYNEQFF
many	TRBJ2-5	TRBV3-1	TRBD2	TGTGCCAGCAGCCAAGATACGGTACCAGGTAGCGGGAGGGGGCCCGCCCAAGAGACCCAGTACTTC	CASSQDTVPGSGRGPAQETQYF
many	TRBJ2-6	TRBV27	-	TGCGCCAGCAGCTCTGGGGCCAACGTCCTGACTTTC	CASSSGANVLTF
many	TRBJ2-6	TRBV6-1	-	TGTGCCAGCAGCTCACAGCGGTCTGGGGCCAACGTCCTGACTTTC	CASSSQRSGANVLTF
many	TRBJ2-3	TRBV7-2	TRBD2	TGTGCCAGCAGCTTACAAGCGGGAGCGACAGATACGCAGTATTTT	CASSLQAGATDTQYF
many	TRBJ2-2	TRBV3-1	-	TGTGCCAGCAGCCAAGATCTGAGGAGGACGAACACCGGGGAGCTGTTTTTT	CASSQDLRRTNTGELFF
many	TRBJ2-1	TRBV20-1	-	TGCAGTGCTAGATTCAGGGCCAATGAGCAGTTCTTC	CSARFRANEQFF
-	TRBJ2-1	TRBV7-7	-	TGTGCCAGCAGCGAGGGACTTAGCTCCTACAATGAGCAGTTCTTC	CASSEGLSSYNEQFF
many	TRBJ2-6	TRBV7-8	-	TGTGCCCTCGAGACAGCGAACTCTGGGGCCAACGTCCTGACTTTC	CALETANSGANVLTF
few	TRBJ1-2	TRBV2	-	TGTGCCAGCAGTGAAACAGGGTCTACACCTGGGGTTTATGGCTACACCTTC	CASSETGSTPGVYGYTF
many	TRBJ2-1	TRBV15	-	TGTGCCACCAGCCCTGGCCAGCACAATGAGCAGTTCTTC	CATSPGQHNEQFF
many	TRBJ2-2	TRBV4-1	-	TGCGCCAGCAGCCAACGACAGTTTTCGAACACCGGGGAGCTGTTTTTT	CASSQRQFSNTGELFF
many	TRBJ2-3	TRBV20-1	-	TGCAGTGCCCGCGGGGCCCGGGATACGCAGTATTTT	CSARGARDTQYF
few	TRBJ2-7	TRBV28	-	TGTGCCAGCAGTTTAAGAGGGGAGATGGTCTACGAGCAGTACTTC	CASSLRGEMVYEQYF
many	TRBJ2-7	TRBV20-1	-	TGCAGTGCTAGAGATGGCGGACTGGACTCCTACGAGCAGTACTTC	CSARDGGLDSYEQYF
many	TRBJ2-5	TRBV11-2	TRBD1	TGTGCCACCACCAGGGGCCCCGGGACAGGGGAAGAGACCCAGTACTTC	CATTRGPGTGEETQYF
many	TRBJ2-1	TRBV20-1	TRBD2	TGCAGGGGGACTAGCGGGAGGGCCAACGAGCAGTTCTTC	CRGTSGRANEQFF
-	TRBJ2-3	TRBV27	TRBD2	TGTGCCAGCAGTTTGAGTAGCGGGAGGCCGGTCCCCACAGATACGCAGTATTTT	CASSLSSGRPVPTDTQYF
many	TRBJ1-2	TRBV30	-	TGTGCCTGGAAAGATTATGGCTACACCTTC	CAWKDYGYTF
many	TRBJ2-5	TRBV4-3	TRBD2	TGCGCCAGCAGCCGATCCCGAGGACTAGCGGGGAAAGAGACCCAGTACTTC	CASSRSRGLAGKETQYF
-	TRBJ2-2	TRBV12-3/TRBV12-4	TRBD2	TGTACCAGCAGTTTAGCCCCAGGACTAGGCAGCCTTACCGGGGAGCTGTTTTTT	CTSSLAPGLGSLTGELFF
many	TRBJ2-7	TRBV10-3	TRBD1	TGTGCCATTACCCCTCGGGACAGGGGTTACGAGCAGTACTTC	CAITPRDRGYEQYF
many	TRBJ2-7	TRBV20-1	TRBD2	TGCAGTGCTAGTCCGCCGGGAGGTTTCCCCTACGAGCAGTACTTC	CSASPPGGFPYEQYF
many	TRBJ2-7	TRBV7-8	-	TGTGCCAGCAGCTTAGATCGGCGCCAGGGGCCAACCTACGAGCAGTACTTC	CASSLDRRQGPTYEQYF
many	TRBJ2-1	TRBV4-2	TRBD2	TGTGCCAGCAGCCCGAGGGACAGGTTGTATAGCGGGAGGGAAAGCTCCTACAATGAGCAGTTCTTC	CASSPRDRLYSGRESSYNEQFF
many	TRBJ2-3	TRBV14	TRBD1	TGTGCCAGCAGCCAACGGGGACAGGGTGTAGATACGCAGTATTTT	CASSQRGQGVDTQYF
many	TRBJ2-1	TRBV7-9	TRBD2	TGTGCCAGCAGCTTAGCGGTTTTAGCACTAGCGACCAATGAGCAGTTCTTC	CASSLAVLALATNEQFF
-	TRBJ2-1	TRBV28	TRBD1	TGTGCCAGCAGTTTATCCCCGCAGGGGGTCTCCTACAATGAGCAGTTCTTC	CASSLSPQGVSYNEQFF
few	TRBJ2-7	TRBV7-8	-	TGTGCCAGCAGCTTACGGCGGGTAGGCTCCTACGAGCAGTACTTC	CASSLRRVGSYEQYF
-	TRBJ2-7	TRBV25-1	-	TGTGCCAGCAGTTTCAGGGGTGAGGGGTCCTACGAGCAGTACTTC	CASSFRGEGSYEQYF
many	TRBJ2-1	TRBV2	TRBD2	TGTGCCAGCGGACAGACTAGCGGGAGTGGCAATGAGCAGTTCTTC	CASGQTSGSGNEQFF
-	TRBJ2-1	TRBV30	-	TGTGCCTGGACTCTAAAGCGGAATGAGCAGTTCTTC	CAWTLKRNEQFF
many	TRBJ1-2	TRBV30	TRBD1	TGTGCCTGGGTCGGAAGACAGGGGAACTATGGCTACACCTTC	CAWVGRQGNYGYTF
-	TRBJ2-5	TRBV30	TRBD2	TGTGCCTGGAGTGGCAGGGAGGGAGAGACCCAGTACTTC	CAWSGREGETQYF
many	TRBJ1-2	TRBV6-5	TRBD1	TGTGCCAGCAGTTACTCCTTGCAGGGGGCCGACTATGGCTACACCTTC	CASSYSLQGADYGYTF
-	TRBJ1-1	TRBV3-1	-	TGTGCCAGCAGCCAGGGGGAATTTGGGGGGAGGACTGAAGCTTTCTTT	CASSQGEFGGRTEAFF